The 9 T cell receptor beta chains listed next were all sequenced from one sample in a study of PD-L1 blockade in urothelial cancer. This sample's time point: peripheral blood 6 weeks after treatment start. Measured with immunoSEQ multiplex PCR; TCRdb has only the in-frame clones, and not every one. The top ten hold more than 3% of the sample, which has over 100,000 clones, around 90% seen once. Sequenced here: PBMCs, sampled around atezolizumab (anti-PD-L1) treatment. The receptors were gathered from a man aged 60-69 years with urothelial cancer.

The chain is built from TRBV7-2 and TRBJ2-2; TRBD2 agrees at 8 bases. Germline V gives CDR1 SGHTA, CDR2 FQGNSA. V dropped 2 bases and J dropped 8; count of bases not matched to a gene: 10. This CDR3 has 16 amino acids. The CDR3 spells CASSLTVSGVSGELFF. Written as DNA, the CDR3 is TGTGCCAGCAGCTTAACTGTTAGCGGGGTGTCAGGGGAGCTGTTTTTT. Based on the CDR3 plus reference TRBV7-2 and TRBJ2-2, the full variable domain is GAGVSQSPSNKVTEKGKDVELRCDPISGHTALYWYRQSLGQGLEFLIYFQGNSAPDKSGLPSDRFSAERTGGSVSTLTIQRTQQEDSAVYLCASSLTVSGVSGELFFGEGSRLTVL.

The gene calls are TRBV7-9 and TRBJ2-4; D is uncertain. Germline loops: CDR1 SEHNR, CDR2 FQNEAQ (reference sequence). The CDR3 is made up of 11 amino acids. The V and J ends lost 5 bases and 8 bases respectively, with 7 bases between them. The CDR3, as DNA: TGTGCCAGCAGCATGGGCGACATTCAGTACTTC. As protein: CASSMGDIQYF.

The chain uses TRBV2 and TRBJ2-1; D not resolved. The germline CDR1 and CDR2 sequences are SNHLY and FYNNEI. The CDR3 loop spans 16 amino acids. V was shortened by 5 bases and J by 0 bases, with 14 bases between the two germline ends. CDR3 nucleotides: TGTGCCAGCAGTACCGATCATGGAGACTCCTACAATGAGCAGTTCTTC. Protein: CASSTDHGDSYNEQFF.

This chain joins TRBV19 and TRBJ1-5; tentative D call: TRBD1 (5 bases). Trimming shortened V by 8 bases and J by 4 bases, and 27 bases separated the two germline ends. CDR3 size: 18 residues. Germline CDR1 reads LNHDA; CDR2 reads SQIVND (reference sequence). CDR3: CASRPPGGIQGLNQPQHF. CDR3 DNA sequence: TGTGCCAGTCGTCCCCCCGGGGGTATACAAGGTTTGAATCAGCCCCAGCATTTT.

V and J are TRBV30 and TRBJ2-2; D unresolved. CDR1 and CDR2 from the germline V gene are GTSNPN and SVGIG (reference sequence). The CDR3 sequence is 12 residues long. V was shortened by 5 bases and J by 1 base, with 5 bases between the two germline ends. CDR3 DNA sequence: TGTGCCTGGCGACAGAACACCGGGGAGCTGTTTTTT. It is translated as CAWRQNTGELFF. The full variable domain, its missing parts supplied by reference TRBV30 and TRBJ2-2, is SQTIHQWPATLVQPVGSPLSLECTVEGTSNPNLYWYRQAAGRGLQLLFYSVGIGQISSEVPQNLSASRPQDRQFILSSKKLLLSDSGFYLCAWRQNTGELFFGEGSRLTVL.

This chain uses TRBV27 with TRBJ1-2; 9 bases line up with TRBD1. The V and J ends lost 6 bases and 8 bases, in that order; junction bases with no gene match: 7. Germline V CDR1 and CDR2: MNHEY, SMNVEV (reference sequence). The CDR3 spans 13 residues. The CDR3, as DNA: TGTGCCAGCAGGACAGGGGGAGGTGGCGGCTACACCTTC. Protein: CASRTGGGGGYTF.

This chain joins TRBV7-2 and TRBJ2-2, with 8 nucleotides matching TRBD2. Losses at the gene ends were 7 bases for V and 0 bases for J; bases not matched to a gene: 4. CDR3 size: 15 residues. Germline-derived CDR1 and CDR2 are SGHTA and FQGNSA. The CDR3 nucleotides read TGTGCCAGCACCCGGGGGGGGGCGAACACCGGGGAGCTGTTTTTT. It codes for CASTRGGANTGELFF.

The CDR3 here is CASSALGGETQYF. The CDR3 DNA follows: TGTGCCAGCAGCGCCCTGGGGGGGGAGACCCAGTACTTC. J is TRBJ2-5 and V is TRBV9, with 7 bases lining up with TRBD2. In germline, CDR1 is SGDLS, CDR2 YYNGEE. The CDR3 contains 13 residues. Unmatched junction bases numbered 4, after V lost 3 bases and J lost 5 bases.

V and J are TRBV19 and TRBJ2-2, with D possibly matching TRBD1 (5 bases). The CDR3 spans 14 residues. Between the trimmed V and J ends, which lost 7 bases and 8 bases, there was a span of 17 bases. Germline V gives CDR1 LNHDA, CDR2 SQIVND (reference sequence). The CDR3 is CASTGLGVAGELFF. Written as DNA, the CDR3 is TGTGCCAGTACCGGGCTAGGGGTGGCGGGGGAGCTGTTTTTT.